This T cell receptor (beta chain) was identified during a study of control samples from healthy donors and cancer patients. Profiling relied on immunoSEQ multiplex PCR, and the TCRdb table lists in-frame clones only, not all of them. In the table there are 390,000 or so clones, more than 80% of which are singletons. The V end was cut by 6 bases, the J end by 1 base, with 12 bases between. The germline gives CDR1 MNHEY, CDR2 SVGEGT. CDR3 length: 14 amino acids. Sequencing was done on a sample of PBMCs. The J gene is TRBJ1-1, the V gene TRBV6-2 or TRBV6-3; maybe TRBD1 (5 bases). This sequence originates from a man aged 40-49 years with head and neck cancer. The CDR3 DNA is TGTGCCAGCAGCACCGGGGGTTCGAACACTGAAGCTTTCTTT. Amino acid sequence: CASSTGGSNTEAFF.